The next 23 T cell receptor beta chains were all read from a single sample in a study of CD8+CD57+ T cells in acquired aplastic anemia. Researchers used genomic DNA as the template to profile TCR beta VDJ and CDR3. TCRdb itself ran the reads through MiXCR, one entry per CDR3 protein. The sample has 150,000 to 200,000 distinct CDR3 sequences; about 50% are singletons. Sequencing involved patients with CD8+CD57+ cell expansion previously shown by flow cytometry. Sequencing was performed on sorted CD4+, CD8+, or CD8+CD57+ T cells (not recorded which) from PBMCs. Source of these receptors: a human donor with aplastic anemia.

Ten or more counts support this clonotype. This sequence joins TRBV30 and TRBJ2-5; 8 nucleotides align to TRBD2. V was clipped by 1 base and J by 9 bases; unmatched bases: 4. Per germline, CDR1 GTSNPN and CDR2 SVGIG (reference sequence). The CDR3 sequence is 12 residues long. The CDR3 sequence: CAWSELAESQYF. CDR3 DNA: TGTGCCTGGAGTGAACTAGCGGAGTCCCAGTACTTC.

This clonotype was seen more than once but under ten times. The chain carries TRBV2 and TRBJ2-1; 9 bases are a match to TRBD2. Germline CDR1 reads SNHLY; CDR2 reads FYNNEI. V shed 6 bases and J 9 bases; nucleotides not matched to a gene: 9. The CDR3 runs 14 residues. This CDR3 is CASSDSGSVGEQFF. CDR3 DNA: TGTGCCAGCAGCGATAGCGGGAGTGTCGGTGAGCAGTTCTTC.

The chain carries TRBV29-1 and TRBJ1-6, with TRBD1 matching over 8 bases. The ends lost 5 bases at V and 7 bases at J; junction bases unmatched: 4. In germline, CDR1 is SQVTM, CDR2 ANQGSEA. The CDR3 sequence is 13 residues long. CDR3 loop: CSVQWTGNSPLHF. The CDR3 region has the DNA TGCAGCGTTCAGTGGACAGGGAATTCACCCCTCCACTTT.

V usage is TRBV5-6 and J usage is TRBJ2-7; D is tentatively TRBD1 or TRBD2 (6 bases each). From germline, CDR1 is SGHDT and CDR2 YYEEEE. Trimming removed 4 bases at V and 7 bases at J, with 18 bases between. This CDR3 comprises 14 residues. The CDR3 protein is CASSHLRQAGEQYF. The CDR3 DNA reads TGTGCCAGCAGCCACCTACGACAGGCGGGAGAGCAGTACTTC.

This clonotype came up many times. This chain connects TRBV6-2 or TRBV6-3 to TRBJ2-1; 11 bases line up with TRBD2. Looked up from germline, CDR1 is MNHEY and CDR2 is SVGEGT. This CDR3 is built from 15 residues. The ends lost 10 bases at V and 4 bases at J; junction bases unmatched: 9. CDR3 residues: CATARGTSGYNEQFF. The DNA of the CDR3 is TGTGCCACCGCAAGGGGGACTAGCGGTTACAATGAGCAGTTCTTC.

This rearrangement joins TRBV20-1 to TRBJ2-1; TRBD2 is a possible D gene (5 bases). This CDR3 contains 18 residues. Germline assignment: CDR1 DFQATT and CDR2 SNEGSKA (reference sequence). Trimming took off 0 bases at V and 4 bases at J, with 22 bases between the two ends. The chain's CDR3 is CSARDPRERANLYNEQFF. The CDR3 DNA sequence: TGCAGTGCTAGAGACCCACGGGAACGGGCAAACCTGTACAATGAGCAGTTCTTC.

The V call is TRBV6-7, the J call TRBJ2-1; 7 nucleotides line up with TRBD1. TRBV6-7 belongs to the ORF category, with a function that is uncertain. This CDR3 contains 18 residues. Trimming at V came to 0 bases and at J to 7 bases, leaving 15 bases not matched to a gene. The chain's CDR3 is CASSYSLFRRGRGNEQFF. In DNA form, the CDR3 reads TGTGCCAGCAGTTACTCGTTATTCCGTCGGGGCAGGGGGAATGAGCAGTTCTTC.

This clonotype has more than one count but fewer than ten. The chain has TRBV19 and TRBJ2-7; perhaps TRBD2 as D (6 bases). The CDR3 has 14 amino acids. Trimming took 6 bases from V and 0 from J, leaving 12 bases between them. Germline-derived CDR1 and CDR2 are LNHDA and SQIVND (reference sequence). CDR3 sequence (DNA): TGTGCCAGTAGCGCTAGCGCTCCCTCCTACGAGCAGTACTTC. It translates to CASSASAPSYEQYF.

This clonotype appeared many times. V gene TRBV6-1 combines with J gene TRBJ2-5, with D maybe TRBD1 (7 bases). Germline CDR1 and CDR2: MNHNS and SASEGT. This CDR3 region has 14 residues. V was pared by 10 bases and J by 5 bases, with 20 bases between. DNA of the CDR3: TGTGCCACCCTGGGGGCAGGGGGGTCGGAGACCCAGTACTTC. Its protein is CATLGAGGSETQYF.

The CDR3 coding sequence is TGTGCCAGCAGCCCACAGGGGGCCGCCTATAATTCACCCCTCCACTTT. It codes for CASSPQGAAYNSPLHF. This chain uses TRBV11-2 with TRBJ1-6; 9 positions agree with TRBD1. Germline loops: CDR1 SGHAT, CDR2 FQNNGV. V shed 5 bases and J 2 bases; nucleotides not matched to a gene: 4. The CDR3 spans 16 residues.

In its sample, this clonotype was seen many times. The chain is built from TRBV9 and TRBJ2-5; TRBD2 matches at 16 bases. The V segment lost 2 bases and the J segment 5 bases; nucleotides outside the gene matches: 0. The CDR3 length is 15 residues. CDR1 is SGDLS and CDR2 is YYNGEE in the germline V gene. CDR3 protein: CASSVGLAGGETQYF. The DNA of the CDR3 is TGTGCCAGCAGCGTGGGACTAGCGGGAGGGGAGACCCAGTACTTC. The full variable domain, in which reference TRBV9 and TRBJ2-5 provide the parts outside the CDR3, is DSGVTQTPKHLITATGQRVTLRCSPRSGDLSVYWYQQSLDQGLQFLIQYYNGEERAKGNILERFSAQQFPDLHSELNLSSLELGDSALYFCASSVGLAGGETQYFGPGTRLLVL.

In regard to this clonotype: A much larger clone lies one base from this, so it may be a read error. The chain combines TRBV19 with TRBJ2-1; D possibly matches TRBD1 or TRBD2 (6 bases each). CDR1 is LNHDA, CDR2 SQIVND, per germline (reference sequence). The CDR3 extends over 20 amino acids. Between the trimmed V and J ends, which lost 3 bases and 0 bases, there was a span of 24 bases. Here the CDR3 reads CASSMEVGVGGRSSYNEQFF. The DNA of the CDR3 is TGTGCCAGTAGTATGGAGGTGGGTGTGGGGGGCAGGAGCTCCTACAATGAGCAGTTCTTC. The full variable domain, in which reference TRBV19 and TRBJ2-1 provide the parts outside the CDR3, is DGGITQSPKYLFRKEGQNVTLSCEQNLNHDAMYWYRQDPGQGLRLIYYSQIVNDFQKGDIAEGYSVSREKKESFPLTVTSAQKNPTAFYLCASSMEVGVGGRSSYNEQFFGPGTRLTVL.

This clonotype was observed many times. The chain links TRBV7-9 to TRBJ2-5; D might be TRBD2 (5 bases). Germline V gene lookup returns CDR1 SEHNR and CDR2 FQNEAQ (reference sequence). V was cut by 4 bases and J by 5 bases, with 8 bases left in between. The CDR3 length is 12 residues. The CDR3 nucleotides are TGTGCCAGCAGCTCCCCGGGGGAGACCCAGTACTTC. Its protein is CASSSPGETQYF.

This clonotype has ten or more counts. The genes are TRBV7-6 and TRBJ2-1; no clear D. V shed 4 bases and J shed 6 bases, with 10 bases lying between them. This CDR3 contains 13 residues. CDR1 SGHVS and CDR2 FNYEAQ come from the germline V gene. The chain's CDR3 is CASSWYSVNEQFF. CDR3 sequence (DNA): TGTGCCAGCAGCTGGTATTCGGTCAATGAGCAGTTCTTC.

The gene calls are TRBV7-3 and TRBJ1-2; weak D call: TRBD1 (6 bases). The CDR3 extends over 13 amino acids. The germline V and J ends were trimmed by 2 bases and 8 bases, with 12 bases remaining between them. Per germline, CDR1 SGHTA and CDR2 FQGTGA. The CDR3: CASSLSGGRGYTF. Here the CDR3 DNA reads TGTGCCAGCAGCTTATCGGGGGGCAGGGGCTACACCTTC. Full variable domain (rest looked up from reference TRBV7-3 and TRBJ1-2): GAGVSQTPSNKVTEKGKYVELRCDPISGHTALYWYRQSLGQGPEFLIYFQGTGAADDSGLPNDRFFAVRPEGSVSTLKIQRTERGDSAVYLCASSLSGGRGYTFGSGTRLTVV.

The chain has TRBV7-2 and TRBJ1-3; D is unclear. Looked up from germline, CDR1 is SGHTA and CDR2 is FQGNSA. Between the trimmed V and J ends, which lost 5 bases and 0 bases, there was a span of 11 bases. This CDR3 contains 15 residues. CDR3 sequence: CASSVTSSSGNTIYF. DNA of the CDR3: TGTGCCAGCAGCGTAACTTCAAGCTCTGGAAACACCATATATTTT.

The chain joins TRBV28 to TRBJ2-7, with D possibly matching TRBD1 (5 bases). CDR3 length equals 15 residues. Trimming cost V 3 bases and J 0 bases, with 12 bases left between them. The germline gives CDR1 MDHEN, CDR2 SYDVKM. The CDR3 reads CASSFSTDSSYEQYF. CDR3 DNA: TGTGCCAGCAGTTTCTCCACAGACAGCTCCTACGAGCAGTACTTC.

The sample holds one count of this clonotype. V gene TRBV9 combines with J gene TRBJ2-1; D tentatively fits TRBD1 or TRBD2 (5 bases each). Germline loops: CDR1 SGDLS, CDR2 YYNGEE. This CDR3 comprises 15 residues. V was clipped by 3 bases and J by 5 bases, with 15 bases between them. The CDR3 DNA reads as TGTGCCAGCAGCGCGACCGGGACCCATCACAATGAGCAGTTCTTC. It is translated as CASSATGTHHNEQFF.

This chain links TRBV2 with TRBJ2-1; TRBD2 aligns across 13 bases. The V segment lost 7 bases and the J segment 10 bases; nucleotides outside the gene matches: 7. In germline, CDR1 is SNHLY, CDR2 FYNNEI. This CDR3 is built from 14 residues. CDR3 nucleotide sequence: TGTGCCAGCATTAGACTAGCGGGAGGAGAAGAGCAGTTCTTC. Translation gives CASIRLAGGEEQFF. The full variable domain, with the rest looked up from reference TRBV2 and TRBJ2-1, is EPEVTQTPSHQVTQMGQEVILRCVPISNHLYFYWYRQILGQKVEFLVSFYNNEISEKSEIFDDQFSVERPDGSNFTLKIRSTKLEDSAMYFCASIRLAGGEEQFFGPGTRLTVL.

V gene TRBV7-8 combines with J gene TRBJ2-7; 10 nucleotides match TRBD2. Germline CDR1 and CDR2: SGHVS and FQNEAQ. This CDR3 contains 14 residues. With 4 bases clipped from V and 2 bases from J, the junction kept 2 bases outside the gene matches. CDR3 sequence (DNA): TGTGCCAGCAGCTGGACTAGCGGTACCTACGAGCAGTACTTC. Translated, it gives CASSWTSGTYEQYF.

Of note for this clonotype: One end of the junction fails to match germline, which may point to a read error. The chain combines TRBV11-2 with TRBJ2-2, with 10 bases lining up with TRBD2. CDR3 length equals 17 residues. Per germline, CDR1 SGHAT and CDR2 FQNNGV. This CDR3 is CASSPRTSGENTGELVF. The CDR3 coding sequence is TGTGCCAGCAGCCCTCGGACTAGCGGAGAGAACACCGGGGAGCTGGTTTTT.

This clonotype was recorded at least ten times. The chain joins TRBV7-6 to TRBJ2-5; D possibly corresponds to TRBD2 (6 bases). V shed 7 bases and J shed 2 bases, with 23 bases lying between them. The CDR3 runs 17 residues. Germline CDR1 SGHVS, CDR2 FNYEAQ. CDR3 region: CASTHPTRDFLQETQYF. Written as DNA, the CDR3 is TGTGCCAGCACCCACCCCACCCGGGACTTCCTACAAGAGACCCAGTACTTC.

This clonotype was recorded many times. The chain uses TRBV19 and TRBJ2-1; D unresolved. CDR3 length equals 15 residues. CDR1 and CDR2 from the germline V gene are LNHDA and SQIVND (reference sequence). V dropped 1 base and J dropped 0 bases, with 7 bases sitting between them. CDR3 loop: CASSIGPSSYNEQFF. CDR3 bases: TGTGCCAGTAGTATAGGACCTAGCTCCTACAATGAGCAGTTCTTC.